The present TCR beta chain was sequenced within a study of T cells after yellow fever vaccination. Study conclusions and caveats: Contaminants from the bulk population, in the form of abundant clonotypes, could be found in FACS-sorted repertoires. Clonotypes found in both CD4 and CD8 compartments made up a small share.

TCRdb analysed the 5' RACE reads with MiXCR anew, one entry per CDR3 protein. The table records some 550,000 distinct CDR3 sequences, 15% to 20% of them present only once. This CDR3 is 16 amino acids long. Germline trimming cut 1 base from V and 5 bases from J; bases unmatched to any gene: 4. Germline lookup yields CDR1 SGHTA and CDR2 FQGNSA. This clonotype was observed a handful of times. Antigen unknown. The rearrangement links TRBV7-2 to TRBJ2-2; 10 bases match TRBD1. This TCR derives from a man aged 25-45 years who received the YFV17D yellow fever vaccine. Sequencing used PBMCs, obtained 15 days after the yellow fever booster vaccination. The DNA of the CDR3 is TGTGCCAGCAGCTTAGGGGACAGGGGATGGACCGGGGAGCTGTTTTTT. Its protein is CASSLGDRGWTGELFF.